The TCR beta chain under discussion was sequenced for a study of cytomegalovirus exposure and HLA in healthy donors. As for the study in general: A previous analysis identified 95 million to 130 million unique TCR beta sequences derived from about 180 million T cells.

Researchers ran the PCR with 60 Vbeta and 13 Jbeta primers. Generated by immunoSEQ multiplex PCR, the TCRdb table keeps only in-frame clones and is missing some. The sample consists of about 94,000 clones, 65% to 80% of them appearing once. The junction had 6 bases not matched to a gene; V was cut back by 7 bases and J by 10 bases. The CDR3 contains 14 residues. Germline CDR1 is SNHLY and CDR2 is FYNNEI. This clone was counted between two and nine times. Its antigen is not identified. Study-level findings and limits: Rare sequences made up most TCRs, while some public TCRs were found in many donors. The authors later linked a missense DCLRE1C variant to TCR beta V- and J-gene trimming.

The sample consisted of PBMCs. This receptor was obtained from a man aged 35 to 55 in good health and CMV-seropositive. The chain links TRBV2 to TRBJ1-6; 11 bases map to TRBD1. CDR3 loop: CASKGQGVRSPLHF. As DNA, the CDR3 is TGTGCCAGCAAGGGACAGGGGGTAAGGTCACCCCTCCACTTT.